This T cell receptor beta chain was recovered during a study of vaccination effects on CD4 cells after COVID-19. Study-wide background: It was a median of 72 days after the second dose that post-vaccine samples were obtained. Some 2 million PBMC per well were cultured with 10 IU/ml IL-2 and about 10 ug/ml peptides.

Overall study findings and caveats: Limitations: small convalescent group and missing early post-infection timepoints.

This clone was counted a few times. The antigen is not known. Generated by immunoSEQ multiplex PCR, the TCRdb table keeps only in-frame clones and is missing some. The sample has 50,000 to 70,000 clones, under 80% seen once. Culture lasted 10 days before CD4+ T cell isolation. BNT162b2 vaccine or mRNA-1273 vaccine was given to participants in two doses. Half of the medium was exchanged for IL-2 medium on both days 3 and 7. The CDR3 spans 15 residues. V shed 5 bases and J shed 4 bases, with 17 bases lying between them. Germline V lookup: CDR1 SGHTA, CDR2 FQGNSA. The receptor was derived from a human donor who received a COVID-19 vaccine. Sample: CD4+ T cells from PBMCs cultured without peptide, taken after COVID-19 vaccination. The V call is TRBV7-2, the J call TRBJ1-1, with D possibly being TRBD1 (5 bases). The DNA for the CDR3 is TGTGCCAGCAGCCCGGGTCGGGGGAGGGCCACTGAAGCTTTCTTT. It encodes CASSPGRGRATEAFF.